What follows are 16 T cell receptor beta chains derived from one specimen sequenced in a study of cytomegalovirus exposure and HLA in healthy donors. The data were produced by immunoSEQ multiplex PCR, yet TCRdb's version contains in-frame clones alone and is incomplete. The sample has 250,000 to 400,000 clones; roughly 86% are singletons. The sample comprised PBMCs. The receptors stem from a man younger than 40 in good health and CMV-seronegative.

A remark on this clone: Distinct nucleotide sequences in the sample also encode this CDR3. V and J are TRBV11-2 and TRBJ2-5; D call uncertain. Germline V lookup: CDR1 SGHAT, CDR2 FQNNGV. The germline V and J ends were trimmed by 4 bases and 5 bases, with 5 bases remaining between them. This CDR3 region has 11 residues. The CDR3 loop is CASSSSETQYF. CDR3 DNA: TGTGCCAGCAGCTCCTCGGAGACCCAGTACTTC.

The V call is TRBV6-6, the J call TRBJ1-2; 7 bases map to TRBD1. Trimming removed 8 bases from V and 0 bases from J; junction bases left unmatched: 9. The V gene's germline CDR1 is MNHNY and CDR2 SVGAGI (reference sequence). The CDR3 is 15 amino acids. The chain's CDR3 is CASRLTGTANYGYTF. DNA for the CDR3: TGTGCCAGCCGCCTCACCGGGACAGCTAACTATGGCTACACCTTC.

The chain is built from TRBV7-9 and TRBJ1-1; D is undetermined. Trimming pared 5 bases from V and 5 bases from J, leaving 21 bases between. Germline CDR1 SEHNR, CDR2 FQNEAQ (reference sequence). The CDR3 extends over 16 amino acids. CDR3 bases: TGTGCCAGCAGCCCGGGGATTCGCGCCGGCGGGACTGAAGCTTTCTTT. Translated: CASSPGIRAGGTEAFF.

The chain is built from TRBV27 and TRBJ2-2, with D possibly TRBD2 on 7 matching bases. V gave up 8 bases and J gave up 4 bases, with 14 bases separating them. Germline V gene lookup returns CDR1 MNHEY and CDR2 SMNVEV (reference sequence). This CDR3 has 14 amino acids. The DNA of the CDR3 is TGTGCCAGCGGCCGGGGGGCCAGCACCGGGGAGCTGTTTTTT. Translating it yields CASGRGASTGELFF.

This clone occurred once. This chain links TRBV11-2 with TRBJ1-3; D uncertain. The CDR3 totals 19 residues. Trimming cost V 4 bases and J 4 bases, with 26 bases left between them. Germline V CDR1 and CDR2: SGHAT, FQNNGV. The CDR3: CASSYNQRGRVMRGNTIYF. CDR3 DNA sequence: TGTGCCAGCAGCTATAACCAACGGGGAAGGGTAATGCGGGGAAACACCATATATTTT.

The rearrangement uses TRBV6-1 and TRBJ1-6; no firm D call. From germline, CDR1 is MNHNS and CDR2 SASEGT. Trimming stripped 2 bases from V and 7 bases from J, with 6 bases between. This CDR3 contains 13 residues. The CDR3 reads CASSEQENSPLHF. For the CDR3, the DNA is TGTGCCAGCAGTGAACAGGAAAATTCACCCCTCCACTTT.

This chain uses TRBV11-2 with TRBJ1-1; D remains unclear. V lost 1 base and J 0 bases, leaving 12 bases between the germline ends. Germline V CDR1 and CDR2: SGHAT, FQNNGV. The CDR3 has 16 amino acids. The CDR3 sequence: CASSLARRPMNTEAFF. In nucleotides, the CDR3 is TGTGCCAGCAGCTTAGCGAGGCGGCCCATGAACACTGAAGCTTTCTTT.

J is TRBJ2-2 and V is TRBV19; D is ambiguous. Germline V gene lookup returns CDR1 LNHDA and CDR2 SQIVND (reference sequence). With 2 bases removed from V and 0 bases from J, the gap between germline ends came to 4 bases. The CDR3 is made up of 14 amino acids. The chain's CDR3 is CASSINSNTGELFF. The DNA for the CDR3 is TGTGCCAGTAGTATAAACTCGAACACCGGGGAGCTGTTTTTT.

This chain uses TRBV5-4 with TRBJ2-7; 8 bases match TRBD1. Per germline, CDR1 SGHNT and CDR2 YYREEE (reference sequence). This CDR3 is built from 17 residues. J was trimmed by 3 bases and V by 4 bases; bases with no gene match: 15. CDR3 sequence (DNA): TGTGCCAGCAGCCCCGTGGTCGGGGGACAGGAACTCTACGAGCAGTACTTC. Its translation: CASSPVVGGQELYEQYF.

V is TRBV30 and J is TRBJ1-1, with D perhaps TRBD1 (5 bases). This CDR3 contains 17 residues. V was clipped by 0 bases and J by 1 base, with 18 bases between them. Germline V gives CDR1 GTSNPN, CDR2 SVGIG (reference sequence). In DNA, the CDR3 is TGTGCCTGGAGTGTAGATAGGGGCGGTTGGGCGAACACTGAAGCTTTCTTT. This encodes CAWSVDRGGWANTEAFF. The full variable domain, with the rest looked up from reference TRBV30 and TRBJ1-1, is SQTIHQWPATLVQPVGSPLSLECTVEGTSNPNLYWYRQAAGRGLQLLFYSVGIGQISSEVPQNLSASRPQDRQFILSSKKLLLSDSGFYLCAWSVDRGGWANTEAFFGQGTRLTVV.

V gene TRBV19 combines with J gene TRBJ2-7; tentatively, D is TRBD2 (6 bases). CDR3 length: 14 amino acids. The germline CDR1 and CDR2 sequences are LNHDA and SQIVND (reference sequence). V was cut by 4 bases and J by 4 bases, with 14 bases left in between. CDR3: CASSTRDGIYEQYF. CDR3 in DNA: TGTGCCAGTAGTACGCGGGACGGAATTTACGAGCAGTACTTC.

The chain has TRBV11-2 and TRBJ1-6, with 7 bases that match TRBD1. J lost 2 bases, V lost 1 base, and 5 bases had no gene match. Germline V gene lookup returns CDR1 SGHAT and CDR2 FQNNGV. The length of the CDR3 is 17 residues. The CDR3 reads CASSLVPRGTYNSPLHF. The CDR3 coding sequence is TGTGCCAGCAGCTTAGTCCCCAGGGGGACCTATAATTCACCCCTCCACTTT. Filled out from reference TRBV11-2 and TRBJ1-6, the complete variable domain reads EAGVAQSPRYKIIEKRQSVAFWCNPISGHATLYWYQQILGQGPKLLIQFQNNGVVDDSQLPKDRFSAERLKGVDSTLKIQPAKLEDSAVYLCASSLVPRGTYNSPLHFGNGTRLTVT.

This chain connects TRBV27 to TRBJ2-7; no clear D gene. CDR1 is MNHEY and CDR2 is SMNVEV in the germline V gene (reference sequence). V lost 6 bases and J lost 0, with 18 bases in between. The CDR3 spans 16 residues. The CDR3 bases are TGTGCCAGCAGCCCGACCATGACTGGTGTCTCCTACGAGCAGTACTTC. It codes for CASSPTMTGVSYEQYF.

The chain uses TRBV6-1 and TRBJ2-2, with D possibly being TRBD1 (5 bases). Looked up from germline, CDR1 is MNHNS and CDR2 is SASEGT. V was trimmed by 6 bases and J by 1 base, leaving 6 bases between them. This CDR3 region has 13 residues. CDR3 DNA: TGTGCCAGCAGGGACATGAACACCGGGGAGCTGTTTTTT. Translating it yields CASRDMNTGELFF.

This clone showed up just once. The chain joins TRBV6-6 to TRBJ1-6; 7 bases line up with TRBD1. Germline trimming cut 3 bases from V and 7 bases from J; bases unmatched to any gene: 6. Germline V gene data show CDR1 as MNHNY and CDR2 as SVGAGI (reference sequence). The CDR3 is made up of 15 amino acids. CDR3 amino acids: CASSYSRDRNSPLHF. CDR3 in DNA: TGTGCCAGCAGTTATTCTCGGGACAGAAATTCACCCCTCCACTTT.

The CDR3 loop reads CASSLRTGAKTQYF. The CDR3 coding sequence is TGTGCCAGCAGCTTGAGGACAGGGGCAAAGACCCAGTACTTC. This chain links TRBV5-4 with TRBJ2-5, with 9 positions matching TRBD1. Germline CDR1 and CDR2: SGHNT and YYREEE (reference sequence). This CDR3 comprises 14 residues. V lost 1 base to trimming and J lost 6 bases; unmatched junction nucleotides: 4.